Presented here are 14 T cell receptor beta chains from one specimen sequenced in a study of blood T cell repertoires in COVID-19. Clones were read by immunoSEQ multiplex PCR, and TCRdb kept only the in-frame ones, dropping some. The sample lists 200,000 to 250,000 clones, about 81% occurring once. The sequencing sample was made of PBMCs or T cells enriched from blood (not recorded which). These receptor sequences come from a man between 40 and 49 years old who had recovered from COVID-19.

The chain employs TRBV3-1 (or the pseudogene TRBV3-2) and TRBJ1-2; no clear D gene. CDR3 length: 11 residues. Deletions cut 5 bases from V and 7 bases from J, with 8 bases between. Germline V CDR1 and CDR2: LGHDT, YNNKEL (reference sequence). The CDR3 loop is CASSAGGGYTF. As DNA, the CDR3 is TGTGCCAGCAGCGCAGGAGGTGGCTACACCTTC.

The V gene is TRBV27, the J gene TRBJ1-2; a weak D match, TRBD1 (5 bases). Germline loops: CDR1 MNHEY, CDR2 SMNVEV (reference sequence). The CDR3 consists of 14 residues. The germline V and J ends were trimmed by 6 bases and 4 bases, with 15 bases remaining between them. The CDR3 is CASRPTGPIYGYTF. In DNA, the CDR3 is TGTGCCAGCAGGCCCACAGGCCCAATCTATGGCTACACCTTC.

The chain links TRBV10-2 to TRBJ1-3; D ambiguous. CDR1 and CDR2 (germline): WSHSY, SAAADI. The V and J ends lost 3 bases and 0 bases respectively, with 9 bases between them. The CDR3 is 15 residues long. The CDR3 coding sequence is TGCGCCAGCAGTGACAACTCTTACTCTGGAAACACCATATATTTT. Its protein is CASSDNSYSGNTIYF.

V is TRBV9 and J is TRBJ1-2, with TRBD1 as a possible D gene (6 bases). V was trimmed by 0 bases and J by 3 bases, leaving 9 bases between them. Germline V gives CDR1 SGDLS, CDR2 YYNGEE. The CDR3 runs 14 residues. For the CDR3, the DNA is TGTGCCAGCAGCGTAGCTCCAGGGGACTATGGCTACACCTTC. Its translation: CASSVAPGDYGYTF.

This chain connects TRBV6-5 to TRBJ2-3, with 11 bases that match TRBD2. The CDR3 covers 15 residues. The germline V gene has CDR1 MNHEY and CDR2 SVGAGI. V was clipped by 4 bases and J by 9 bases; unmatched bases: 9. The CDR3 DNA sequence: TGTGCCAGCAGTTCCTTATTGACTAGCGGGAAAACGCAGTATTTT. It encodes CASSSLLTSGKTQYF.

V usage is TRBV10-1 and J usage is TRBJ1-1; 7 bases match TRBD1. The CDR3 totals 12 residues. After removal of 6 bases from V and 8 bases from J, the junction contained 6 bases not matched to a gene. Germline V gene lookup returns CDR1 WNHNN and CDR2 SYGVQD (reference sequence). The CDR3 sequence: CASSEGGLEAFF. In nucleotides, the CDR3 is TGCGCCAGCAGCGAAGGGGGCCTAGAAGCTTTCTTT.

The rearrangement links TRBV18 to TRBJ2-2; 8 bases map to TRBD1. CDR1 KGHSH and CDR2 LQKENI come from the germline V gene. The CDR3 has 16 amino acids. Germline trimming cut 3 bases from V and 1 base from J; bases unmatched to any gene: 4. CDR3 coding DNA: TGTGCCAGCTCACCCTGGACAGGGAGGAACACCGGGGAGCTGTTTTTT. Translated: CASSPWTGRNTGELFF.

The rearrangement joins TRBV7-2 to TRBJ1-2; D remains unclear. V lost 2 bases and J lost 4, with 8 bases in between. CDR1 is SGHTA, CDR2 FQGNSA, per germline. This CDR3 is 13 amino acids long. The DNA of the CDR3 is TGTGCCAGCAGCTTATTAATGAGCTATGGCTACACCTTC. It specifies CASSLLMSYGYTF.

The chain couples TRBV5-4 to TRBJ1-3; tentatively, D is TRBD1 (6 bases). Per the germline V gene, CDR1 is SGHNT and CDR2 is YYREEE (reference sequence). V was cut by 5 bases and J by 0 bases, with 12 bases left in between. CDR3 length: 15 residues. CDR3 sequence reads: CASSADRSSGNTIYF. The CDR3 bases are TGTGCCAGCAGTGCAGACAGGAGCTCTGGAAACACCATATATTTT.

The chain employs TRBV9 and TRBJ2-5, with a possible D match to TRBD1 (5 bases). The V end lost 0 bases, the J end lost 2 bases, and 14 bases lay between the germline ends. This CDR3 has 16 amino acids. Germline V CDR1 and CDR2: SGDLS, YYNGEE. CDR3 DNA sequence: TGTGCCAGCAGCGTAGCCCTCGGGCAGGGACAAGAGACCCAGTACTTC. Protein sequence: CASSVALGQGQETQYF. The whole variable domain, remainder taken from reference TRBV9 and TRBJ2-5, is DSGVTQTPKHLITATGQRVTLRCSPRSGDLSVYWYQQSLDQGLQFLIQYYNGEERAKGNILERFSAQQFPDLHSELNLSSLELGDSALYFCASSVALGQGQETQYFGPGTRLLVL.

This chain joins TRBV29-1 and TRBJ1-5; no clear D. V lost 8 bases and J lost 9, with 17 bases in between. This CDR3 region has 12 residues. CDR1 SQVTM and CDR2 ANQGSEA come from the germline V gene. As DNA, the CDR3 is TGCAGCCCCGCTGGAGGGTTCACGCCCCAGCATTTT. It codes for CSPAGGFTPQHF.

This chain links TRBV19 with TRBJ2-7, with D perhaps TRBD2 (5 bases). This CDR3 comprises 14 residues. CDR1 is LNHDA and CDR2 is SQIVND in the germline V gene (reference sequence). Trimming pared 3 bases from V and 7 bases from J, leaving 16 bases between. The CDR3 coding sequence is TGTGCCAGTAGTATCGGCCGGGGAACGGGTGAGCAGTACTTC. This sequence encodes CASSIGRGTGEQYF.

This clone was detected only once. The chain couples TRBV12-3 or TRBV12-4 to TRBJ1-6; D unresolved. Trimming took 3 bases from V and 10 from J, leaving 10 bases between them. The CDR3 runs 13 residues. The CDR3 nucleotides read TGTGCCAGCAGTTTGTCCCCGGGGTCACCCCTCCACTTT. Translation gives CASSLSPGSPLHF.

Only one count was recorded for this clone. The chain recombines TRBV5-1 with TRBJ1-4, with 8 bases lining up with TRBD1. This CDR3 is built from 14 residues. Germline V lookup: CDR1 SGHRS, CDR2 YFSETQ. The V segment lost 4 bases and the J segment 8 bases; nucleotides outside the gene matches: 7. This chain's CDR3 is CASSDQGAGEKLFF. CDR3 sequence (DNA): TGCGCCAGCAGCGATCAGGGGGCAGGCGAAAAACTGTTTTTT.